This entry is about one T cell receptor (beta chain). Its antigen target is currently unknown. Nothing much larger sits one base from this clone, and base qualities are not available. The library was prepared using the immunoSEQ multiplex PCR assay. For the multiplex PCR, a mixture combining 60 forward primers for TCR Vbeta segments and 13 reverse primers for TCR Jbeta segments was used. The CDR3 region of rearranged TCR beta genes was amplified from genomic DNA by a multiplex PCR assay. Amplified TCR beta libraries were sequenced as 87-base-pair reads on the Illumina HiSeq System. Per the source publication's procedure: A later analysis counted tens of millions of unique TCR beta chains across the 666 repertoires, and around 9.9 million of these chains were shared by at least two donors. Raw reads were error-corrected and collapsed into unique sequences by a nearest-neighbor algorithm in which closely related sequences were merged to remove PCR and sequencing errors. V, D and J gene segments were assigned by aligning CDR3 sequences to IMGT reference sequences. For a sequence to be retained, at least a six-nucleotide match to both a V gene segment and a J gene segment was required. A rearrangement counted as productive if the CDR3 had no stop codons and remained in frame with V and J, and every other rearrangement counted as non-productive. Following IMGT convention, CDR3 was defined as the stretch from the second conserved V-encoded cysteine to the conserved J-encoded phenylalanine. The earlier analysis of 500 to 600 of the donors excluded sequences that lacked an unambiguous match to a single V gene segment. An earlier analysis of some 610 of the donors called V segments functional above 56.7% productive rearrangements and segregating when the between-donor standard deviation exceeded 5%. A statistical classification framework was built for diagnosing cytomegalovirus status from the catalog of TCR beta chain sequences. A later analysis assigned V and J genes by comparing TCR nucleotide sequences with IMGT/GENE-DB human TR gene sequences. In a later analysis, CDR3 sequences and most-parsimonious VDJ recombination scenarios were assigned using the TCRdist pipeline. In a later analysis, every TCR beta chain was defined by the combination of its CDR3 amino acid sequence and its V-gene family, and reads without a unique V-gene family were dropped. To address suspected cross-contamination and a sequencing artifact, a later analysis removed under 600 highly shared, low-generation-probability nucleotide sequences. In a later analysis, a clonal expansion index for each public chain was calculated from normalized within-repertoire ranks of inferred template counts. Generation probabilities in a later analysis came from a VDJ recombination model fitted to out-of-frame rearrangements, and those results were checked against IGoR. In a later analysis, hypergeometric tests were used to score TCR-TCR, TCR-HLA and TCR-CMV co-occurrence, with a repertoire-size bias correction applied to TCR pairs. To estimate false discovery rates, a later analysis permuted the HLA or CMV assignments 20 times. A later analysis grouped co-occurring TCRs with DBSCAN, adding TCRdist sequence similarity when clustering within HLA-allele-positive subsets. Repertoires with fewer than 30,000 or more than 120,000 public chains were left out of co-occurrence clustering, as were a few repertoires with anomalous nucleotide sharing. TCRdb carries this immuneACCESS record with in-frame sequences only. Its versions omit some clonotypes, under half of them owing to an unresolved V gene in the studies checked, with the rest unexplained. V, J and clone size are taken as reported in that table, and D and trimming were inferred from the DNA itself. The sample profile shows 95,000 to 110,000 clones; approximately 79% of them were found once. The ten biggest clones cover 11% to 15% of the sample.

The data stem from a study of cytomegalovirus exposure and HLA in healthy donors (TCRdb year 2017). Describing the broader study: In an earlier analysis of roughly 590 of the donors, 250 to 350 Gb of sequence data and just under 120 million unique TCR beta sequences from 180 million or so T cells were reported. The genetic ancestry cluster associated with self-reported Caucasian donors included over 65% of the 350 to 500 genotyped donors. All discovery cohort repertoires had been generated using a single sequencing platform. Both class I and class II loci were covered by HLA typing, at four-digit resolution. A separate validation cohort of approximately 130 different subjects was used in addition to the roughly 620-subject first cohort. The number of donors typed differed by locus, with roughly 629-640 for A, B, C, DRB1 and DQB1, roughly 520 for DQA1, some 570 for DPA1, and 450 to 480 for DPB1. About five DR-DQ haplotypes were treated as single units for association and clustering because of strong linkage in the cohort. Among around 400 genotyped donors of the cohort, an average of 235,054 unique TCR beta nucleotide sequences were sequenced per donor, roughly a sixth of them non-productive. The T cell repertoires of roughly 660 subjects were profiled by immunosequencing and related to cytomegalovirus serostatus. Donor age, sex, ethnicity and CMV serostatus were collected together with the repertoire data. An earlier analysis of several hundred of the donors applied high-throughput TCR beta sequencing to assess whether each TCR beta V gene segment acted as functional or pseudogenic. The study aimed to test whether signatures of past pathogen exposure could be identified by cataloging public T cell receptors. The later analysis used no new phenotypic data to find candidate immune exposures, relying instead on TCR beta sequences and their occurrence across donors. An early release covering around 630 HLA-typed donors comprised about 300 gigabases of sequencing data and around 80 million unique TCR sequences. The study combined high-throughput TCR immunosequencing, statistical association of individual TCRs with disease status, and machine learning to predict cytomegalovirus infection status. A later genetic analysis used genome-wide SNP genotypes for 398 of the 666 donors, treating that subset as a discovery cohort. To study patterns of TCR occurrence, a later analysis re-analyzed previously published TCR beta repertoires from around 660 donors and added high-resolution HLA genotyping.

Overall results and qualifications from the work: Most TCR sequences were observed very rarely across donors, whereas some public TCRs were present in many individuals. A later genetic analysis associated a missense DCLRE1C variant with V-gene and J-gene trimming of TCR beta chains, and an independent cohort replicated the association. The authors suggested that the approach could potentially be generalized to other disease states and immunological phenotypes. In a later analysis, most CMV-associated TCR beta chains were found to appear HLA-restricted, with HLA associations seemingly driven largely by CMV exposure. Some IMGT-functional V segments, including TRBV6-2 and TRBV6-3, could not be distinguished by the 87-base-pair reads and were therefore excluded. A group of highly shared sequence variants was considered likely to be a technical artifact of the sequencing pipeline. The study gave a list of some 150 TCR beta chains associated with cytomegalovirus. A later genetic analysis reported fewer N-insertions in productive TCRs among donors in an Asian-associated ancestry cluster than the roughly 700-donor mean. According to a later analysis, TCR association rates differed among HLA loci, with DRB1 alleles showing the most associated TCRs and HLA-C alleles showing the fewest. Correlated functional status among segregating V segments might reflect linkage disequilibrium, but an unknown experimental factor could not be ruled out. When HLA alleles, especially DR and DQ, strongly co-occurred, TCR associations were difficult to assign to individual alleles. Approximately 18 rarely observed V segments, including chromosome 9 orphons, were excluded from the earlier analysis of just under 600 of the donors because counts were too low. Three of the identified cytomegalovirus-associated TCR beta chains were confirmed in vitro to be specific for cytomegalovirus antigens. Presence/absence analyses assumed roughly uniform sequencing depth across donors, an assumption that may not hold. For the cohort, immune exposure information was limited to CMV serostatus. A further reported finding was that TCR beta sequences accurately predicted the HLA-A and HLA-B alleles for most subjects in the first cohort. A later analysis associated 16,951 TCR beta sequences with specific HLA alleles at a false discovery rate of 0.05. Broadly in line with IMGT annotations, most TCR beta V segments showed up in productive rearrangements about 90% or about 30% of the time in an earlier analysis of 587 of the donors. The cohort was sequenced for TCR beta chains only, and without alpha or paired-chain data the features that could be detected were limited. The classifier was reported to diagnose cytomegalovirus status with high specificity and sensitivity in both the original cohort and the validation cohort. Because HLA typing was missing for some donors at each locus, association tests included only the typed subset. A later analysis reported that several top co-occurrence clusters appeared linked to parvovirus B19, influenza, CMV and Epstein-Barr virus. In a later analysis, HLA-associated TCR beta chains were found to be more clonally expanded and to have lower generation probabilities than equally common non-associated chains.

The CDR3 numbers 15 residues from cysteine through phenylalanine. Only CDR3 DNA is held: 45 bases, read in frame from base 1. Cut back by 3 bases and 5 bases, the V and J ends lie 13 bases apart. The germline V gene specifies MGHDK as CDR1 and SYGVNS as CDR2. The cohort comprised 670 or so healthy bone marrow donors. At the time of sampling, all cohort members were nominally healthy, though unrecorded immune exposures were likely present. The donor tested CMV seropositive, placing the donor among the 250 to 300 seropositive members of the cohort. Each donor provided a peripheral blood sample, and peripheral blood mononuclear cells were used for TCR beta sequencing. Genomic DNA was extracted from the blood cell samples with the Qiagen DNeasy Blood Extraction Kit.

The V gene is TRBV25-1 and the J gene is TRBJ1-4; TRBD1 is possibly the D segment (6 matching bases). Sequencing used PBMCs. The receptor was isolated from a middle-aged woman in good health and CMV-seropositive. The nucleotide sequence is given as TGTGCCAGCAGTGATCCCGGGACATTGAATGAAAAACTGTTTTTT. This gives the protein CASSDPGTLNEKLFF. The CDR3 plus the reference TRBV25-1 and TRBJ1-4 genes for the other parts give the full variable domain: EADIYQTPRYLVIGTGKKITLECSQTMGHDKMYWYQQDPGMELHLIHYSYGVNSTEKGDLSSESTVSRIRTEHFPLTLESARPSHTSQYLCASSDPGTLNEKLFFGSGTQLSVL.